This is a list of T cell receptor beta chains from one sample in a study of blood T cell repertoires in COVID-19. Assay used: immunoSEQ multiplex PCR; TCRdb lists only in-frame clones, some missing. The table has around 100,000 clones, more than 90% seen once; the top ten hold around 6%. Sequencing was done on a sample of peripheral blood. The receptors stem from a man between 65 and 79 years old with acute or convalescent COVID-19. The CDR3 runs from the conserved cysteine through the conserved F or W. Each record gives: clone size, D gene, J gene, V gene, CDR3 protein, CDR3 DNA. The D gene is left open where the match is weak. For some rows the clone size is stated as once, few or many, or as a class when expanded; others skip it.

- TRBD2 TRBJ2-7 TRBV5-1 CASSAGLAAEGYEQYF TGCGCCAGCAGCGCGGGACTAGCGGCCGAGGGGTACGAGCAGTACTTC
- - TRBJ1-1 TRBV12-5 CASGLRENTEAFF TGTGCTAGTGGTTTAAGAGAGAACACTGAAGCTTTCTTT
- - TRBJ2-1 TRBV19 CASSTHLIENEQFF TGTGCCAGTAGTACCCACCTAATAGAAAATGAGCAGTTCTTC
- - TRBJ2-1 TRBV5-4 CASSSAGGASYNEQFF TGTGCCAGCAGCTCCGCCGGGGGTGCCTCCTACAATGAGCAGTTCTTC
- TRBD1 TRBJ1-4 TRBV7-9 CASNLAGTGAEKLFF TGTGCCAGCAACCTGGCCGGGACAGGGGCCGAAAAACTGTTTTTT
few - TRBJ1-2 TRBV12-3/TRBV12-4 CASSPSDRYYTF TGTGCCAGCAGTCCCTCCGACAGATACTACACCTTC
- - TRBJ2-5 TRBV19 CASSQVLSGETQYF TGTGCCAGTAGTCAAGTCCTATCAGGGGAGACCCAGTACTTC
- - TRBJ2-7 TRBV5-1 CASSLGQPGEQYF TGCGCCAGCAGCTTGGGACAGCCAGGCGAGCAGTACTTC
- TRBD2 TRBJ2-7 TRBV28 CASRVTSGRSYEQYF TGTGCCAGCAGAGTGACTAGCGGGAGATCCTACGAGCAGTACTTC
- - TRBJ2-3 TRBV7-2 CASSLRLPPDTQYF TGTGCCAGCAGCTTAAGACTTCCCCCGGATACGCAGTATTTT
once - TRBJ2-7 TRBV12-2 CASRLVKARSDLPNEQYF TGTGCAAGTCGCTTAGTCAAAGCTCGGAGCGACCTACCGAACGAGCAGTACTTC
- - TRBJ1-3 TRBV6-5 CASISAGNTIYF TGTGCCAGCATCTCAGCTGGAAACACCATATATTTT
once TRBD1 TRBJ1-4 TRBV4-3 CASSPQGAQDEKLFF TGCGCCAGCAGCCCACAGGGGGCACAGGATGAAAAACTGTTTTTT
once - TRBJ2-7 TRBV11-2 CASSLDPRMRYF TGTGCCAGCAGCTTAGATCCACGAATGCGGTACTTC
- - TRBJ2-7 TRBV5-1 CASSIGQQQYF TGCGCCAGCAGTATAGGACAGCAGCAGTACTTC
- TRBD1 TRBJ1-4 TRBV6-5 CASRSDRAFNGKLFF TGTGCCAGCAGATCCGACAGGGCCTTTAATGGGAAACTGTTTTTT
- - TRBJ2-5 TRBV11-2 CASRWAETQYF TGTGCCAGCAGGTGGGCAGAGACCCAGTACTTC
- TRBD2 TRBJ2-5 TRBV5-1 CASSYGLAGGRQETQYF TGCGCCAGCAGCTACGGACTAGCGGGGGGCAGGCAAGAGACCCAGTACTTC
- - TRBJ1-4 TRBV5-6 CASSWGGRNEKLFF TGTGCCAGCAGCTGGGGCGGAAGGAATGAAAAACTGTTTTTT
- - TRBJ1-1 TRBV27 CASSLRPQGGGNTEAFF TGTGCCAGCAGTTTGAGGCCCCAGGGAGGGGGGAACACTGAAGCTTTCTTT
- TRBD1 TRBJ1-2 TRBV27 CASRPTGADRGYTF TGTGCCAGCAGACCAACAGGGGCCGATCGGGGCTACACCTTC
- - TRBJ1-1 TRBV13 CASSLVAGKNTEAFF TGTGCCAGCAGCTTAGTCGCAGGTAAGAACACTGAAGCTTTCTTT
- - TRBJ1-3 TRBV5-1 CASSVDRPHSGNTIYF TGCGCCAGCTCGGTCGACAGGCCCCACTCTGGAAACACCATATATTTT
- - TRBJ1-5 TRBV4-1 CASSQDTGFRPQHF TGCGCCAGCAGCCAAGATACCGGGTTTCGGCCCCAGCATTTT
- - TRBJ2-1 TRBV11-3 CASSLEGRVPTFNEQFF TGTGCCAGCAGCTTAGAAGGCAGGGTCCCCACATTTAATGAGCAGTTCTTC
- - TRBJ2-5 TRBV11-2 CASSLVGAHQETQYF TGTGCCAGCAGCTTAGTTGGGGCGCACCAAGAGACCCAGTACTTC
- - TRBJ2-7 TRBV11-3 CASSLQAGPPYEQYF TGTGCCAGCAGCTTACAGGCGGGACCCCCGTACGAGCAGTACTTC
- - TRBJ1-2 TRBV25-1 CASSEIYRNYGYTF TGTGCCAGCAGTGAGATCTACAGGAACTATGGCTACACCTTC
- TRBD2 TRBJ2-1 TRBV25-1 CASSARGSGDEQFF TGTGCCAGCAGTGCGCGGGGGTCGGGGGATGAGCAGTTCTTC
- TRBD1 TRBJ1-1 TRBV27 CASSPGQGLFPEAFF TGTGCCAGCAGTCCGGGACAGGGTCTTTTCCCTGAAGCTTTCTTT
- - TRBJ1-2 TRBV21-1 CASSKRGWFLYGYTF TGTGCCAGCAGCAAACGCGGATGGTTCCTCTATGGCTACACCTTC
- - TRBJ1-2 TRBV3-1/TRBV3-2 CASSQRGFDYGYTF TGTGCCAGCAGCCAAAGGGGATTCGACTATGGCTACACCTTC
- - TRBJ1-1 TRBV4-1 CASSQDWQARDTEAFF TGCGCCAGCAGCCAAGATTGGCAGGCGAGGGACACTGAAGCTTTCTTT
- TRBD1 TRBJ1-5 TRBV6-5 CASSPDRGGQPQHF TGTGCCAGCAGCCCCGACAGGGGTGGTCAGCCCCAGCATTTT
- TRBD1 TRBJ2-3 TRBV6-2/TRBV6-3 CASSIGTGGWTDTQYF TGTGCCAGCAGTATCGGGACAGGGGGATGGACAGATACGCAGTATTTT
- - TRBJ1-1 TRBV18 CASSQNSRGSNTEAFF TGTGCCAGCTCACAAAACTCCAGGGGATCGAACACTGAAGCTTTCTTT
few - TRBJ2-7 TRBV10-3 CAISGAGVTYEQYF TGTGCCATCAGTGGGGCAGGGGTTACCTACGAGCAGTACTTC
- - TRBJ2-1 TRBV7-6 CASSLDRDSSSYNEQFF TGTGCCAGCAGCTTAGATCGGGACTCGAGCTCCTACAATGAGCAGTTCTTC
- TRBD1 TRBJ1-2 TRBV7-9 CASSLKETGYYGYTF TGTGCCAGCAGCTTAAAGGAGACAGGGTACTATGGCTACACCTTC
- TRBD1 TRBJ1-1 TRBV18 CASSPIPQGAGNTEAFF TGTGCCAGCTCACCAATCCCGCAGGGGGCTGGGAACACTGAAGCTTTCTTT
- TRBD2 TRBJ2-7 TRBV11-2 CASSLGGGLAGYEQYF TGTGCCAGCAGCTTAGGGGGAGGACTAGCCGGTTACGAGCAGTACTTC
few - TRBJ2-1 TRBV18 CASSPPGTAGIF TGTGCCAGCTCACCACCTGGAACCGCGGGTATCTTC
- - TRBJ1-5 TRBV12-3/TRBV12-4 CASSQAGIQPQHF TGTGCCAGCAGCCAAGCAGGGATACAGCCCCAGCATTTT
- TRBD2 TRBJ2-7 TRBV7-8 CASSSGTNDPYEQYF TGTGCCAGCAGCTCTGGGACTAACGACCCCTACGAGCAGTACTTC
- - TRBJ1-2 TRBV4-1 CASSPHERGGDGYTF TGCGCCAGCAGCCCCCATGAGCGGGGGGGGGACGGCTACACCTTC
- - TRBJ2-7 TRBV11-3 CASSLGGHPYEQYF TGTGCCAGCAGCTTAGGGGGCCATCCCTACGAGCAGTACTTC
- - TRBJ1-1 TRBV12-3/TRBV12-4 CASRQQLNTEAFF TGTGCCAGCAGACAACAGCTGAACACTGAAGCTTTCTTT
- - TRBJ2-7 TRBV28 CASLPPRPHRAYEQYF TGTGCCAGCTTACCTCCAAGGCCCCATCGGGCCTACGAGCAGTACTTC
- - TRBJ2-5 TRBV7-7 CASSLGVGGAQGTQYF TGTGCTAGCAGCTTAGGGGTTGGAGGGGCCCAGGGGACCCAGTACTTC
- TRBD1 TRBJ1-6 TRBV7-8 CASSPNGQGNSPLHF TGTGCCAGCAGCCCCAACGGACAGGGAAATTCACCCCTCCACTTT